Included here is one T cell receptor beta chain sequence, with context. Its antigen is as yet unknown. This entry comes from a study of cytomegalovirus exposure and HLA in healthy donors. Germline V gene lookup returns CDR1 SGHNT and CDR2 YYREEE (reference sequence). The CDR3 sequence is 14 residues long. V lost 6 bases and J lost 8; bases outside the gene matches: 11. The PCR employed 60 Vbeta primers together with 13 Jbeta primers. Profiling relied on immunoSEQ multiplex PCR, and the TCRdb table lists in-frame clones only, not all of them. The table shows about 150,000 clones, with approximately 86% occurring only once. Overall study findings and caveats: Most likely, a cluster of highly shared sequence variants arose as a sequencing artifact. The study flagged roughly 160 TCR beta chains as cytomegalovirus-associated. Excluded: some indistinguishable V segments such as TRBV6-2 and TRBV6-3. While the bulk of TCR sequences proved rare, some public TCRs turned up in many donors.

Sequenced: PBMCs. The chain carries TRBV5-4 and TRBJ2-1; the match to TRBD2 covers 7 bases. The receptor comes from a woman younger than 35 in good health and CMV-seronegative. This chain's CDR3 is CASIPKGGNHEQFF. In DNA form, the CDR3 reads TGTGCCAGCATCCCCAAGGGAGGGAACCATGAGCAGTTCTTC.